This entry concerns a single T cell receptor (beta chain). Its specificity is unknown. From germline, CDR1 is SGHTA and CDR2 FQGNSA. The junction had 5 bases not matched to a gene; V was cut back by 5 bases and J by 8 bases. This CDR3 comprises 13 residues. Libraries were prepared by immunoSEQ multiplex PCR; TCRdb keeps only in-frame clonotypes and omits some of them. The sample contains approximately 69,000 clones, roughly 89% of which appear only once. This sample is part of a study of Tregs in tolerant kidney transplant recipients. Turning to the study itself: Recipients received nonmyeloablative bone marrow transplants from related graft donors, with transient mixed chimerism. Notes on the study in general: For some patients, primers changed over time, blocking nucleotide-level comparison. Findings come from small patient numbers and require larger validation.

The rearrangement links TRBV7-2 to TRBJ2-5; 10 bases match TRBD1. Sequenced here: CD4+ T cells from blood, sampled before the transplant. The TCR originated in a human donor who received a combined kidney and bone marrow transplant. Here the CDR3 reads CASSKDRGITQYF. The CDR3 nucleotides are TGTGCCAGCAGCAAGGACAGGGGGATAACCCAGTACTTC.